This entry features one T cell receptor beta chain sequence. The antigen is undetermined. Stated time point: 2015-2016 season, 7 days after influenza vaccination. Sorted blood CD4 subsets were sequenced before and after adults received seasonal inactivated influenza vaccine. Per time point, about 35-110 mL of blood was sampled. The assay was immunoSEQ multiplex PCR, and TCRdb's table has in-frame clones only and misses some. This sample has nearly 7,000 clones, with more than 75% found just once. The germline gives CDR1 MDHEN, CDR2 SYDVKM. The CDR3 is 16 residues long. The J segment lost 4 bases and the V segment lost 5 bases, leaving 9 bases of the junction unmatched. The data originate from a study of follicular helper T cells after annual influenza vaccination. Regarding the study as a whole: Undersampling of larger non-cTfh compartments could not be excluded.

Source: CXCR5- memory CD4+ T cells sorted from blood, taken 7 days after influenza vaccination. This rearrangement joins TRBV28 to TRBJ1-5; 9 nucleotides line up with TRBD1. This receptor was taken from an adult who received the influenza vaccine. The DNA of the CDR3 is TGTGCCAGCAGTCCACGGGACAGGGCTGGTAATCAGCCCCAGCATTTT. Its protein product is CASSPRDRAGNQPQHF.